Shown below are 5 T cell receptor beta chains from a single sample sequenced in a study of control samples from healthy donors and cancer patients. The method was immunoSEQ multiplex PCR; TCRdb's version includes in-frame clones alone and lacks a portion of them. The sample lists around 180,000 clones, 85% to 95% occurring once. Material for sequencing was blood. These receptor sequences come from a woman aged 18-30 years in good health.

Regarding this clone: The junction does not match germline at one end; this may be a read error. The rearrangement joins TRBV3-1 (or the pseudogene TRBV3-2) to TRBJ2-2; D may match TRBD1 or TRBD2 (5 bases each). The CDR3 totals 14 residues. Germline values: CDR1 LGHDT, CDR2 YNNKEL (reference sequence). The CDR3 DNA reads TGTGCCAGCGGCCAAGAGGGGTTCACCGGGGAGCTGTTTTTT. Translation gives CASGQEGFTGELFF.

The V gene is TRBV29-1, the J gene TRBJ1-1; 7 bases are shared with TRBD1. The CDR3 contains 13 residues. Germline CDR1 reads SQVTM; CDR2 reads ANQGSEA. J lost 2 bases, V lost 7 bases, and 7 bases had no gene match. CDR3 in DNA: TGCAGCGCCCAGGGACAGACAAACACTGAAGCTTTCTTT. It encodes CSAQGQTNTEAFF.

The DNA for the CDR3 is TGTGCCAGCAGCGATGGAGGGGGGGCTAACACAGATACGCAGTATTTT. This encodes CASSDGGGANTDTQYF. The V call is TRBV3-1 (or the pseudogene TRBV3-2), the J call TRBJ2-3; maybe TRBD2 (7 bases). The V end lost 5 bases, the J end lost 2 bases, and 17 bases lay between the germline ends. The germline gives CDR1 LGHDT, CDR2 YNNKEL (reference sequence). This CDR3 is 16 amino acids long.

V is TRBV25-1 and J is TRBJ2-1, with TRBD2 matching over 8 bases. The CDR3 runs 15 residues. With V trimmed by 6 bases and J by 0 bases, 4 bases remained unmatched. From germline, CDR1 is MGHDK and CDR2 SYGVNS. The CDR3 region has the DNA TGTGCCAGCAGGGGCAGCGGGGGCTCCTACAATGAGCAGTTCTTC. This translates into CASRGSGGSYNEQFF.

This clone was counted a single time. This chain joins TRBV6-4 and TRBJ2-2, with D perhaps matching TRBD1 (5 bases). V shed 2 bases and J shed 10 bases, with 14 bases lying between them. Germline CDR1 and CDR2: MRHNA and SNTAGT. There are 14 residues in the CDR3. CDR3 protein: CASSDMDKPSELFF. In DNA, the CDR3 is TGTGCCAGCAGTGACATGGACAAACCCTCGGAGCTGTTTTTT.